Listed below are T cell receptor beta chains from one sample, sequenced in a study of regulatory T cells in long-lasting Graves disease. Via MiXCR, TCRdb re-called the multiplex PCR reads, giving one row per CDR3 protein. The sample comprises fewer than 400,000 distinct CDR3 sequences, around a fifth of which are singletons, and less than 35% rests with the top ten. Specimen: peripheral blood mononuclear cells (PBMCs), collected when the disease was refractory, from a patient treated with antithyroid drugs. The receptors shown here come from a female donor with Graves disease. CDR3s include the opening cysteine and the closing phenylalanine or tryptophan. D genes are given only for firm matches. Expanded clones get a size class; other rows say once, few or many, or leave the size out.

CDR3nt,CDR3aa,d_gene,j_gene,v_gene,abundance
TGTGCCAGCAGTTACTCCCTCTGGACAGGGAGCTACGAGCAGTACTTC,CASSYSLWTGSYEQYF,TRBD1,TRBJ2-7,TRBV6-2/TRBV6-3,NA
TGTGCCAGCAGCCCCAGGACATGGAGTGAAAAACTGTTTTTT,CASSPRTWSEKLFF,NA,TRBJ1-4,TRBV11-2,many
TGTGCCAGCAGTTGGGCACGCACAGATACGCAGTATTTT,CASSWARTDTQYF,NA,TRBJ2-3,TRBV28,once
TGTGCCTGGAACGGACAGGGGACAGGAAACACCATATATTTT,CAWNGQGTGNTIYF,TRBD1,TRBJ1-3,TRBV30,NA
TGTACCAGCAGCACCTCGACTAGCGGGAATATCTACGAGCAGTACTTC,CTSSTSTSGNIYEQYF,TRBD2,TRBJ2-7,TRBV7-9,few
TGTGCCAGCAGCTTAGGGGTGACGGAGCACACTGAAGCTTTCTTT,CASSLGVTEHTEAFF,NA,TRBJ1-1,TRBV7-2,NA
TGTGCCAGCAGCCAAGATTCCTTCCGGACAACTATGGGAGAGCAGTACTTC,CASSQDSFRTTMGEQYF,NA,TRBJ2-7,TRBV3-1,many
TGTGCCAGCAGTCTGGATCAGGGTGATGAGACCCAGTACTTC,CASSLDQGDETQYF,NA,TRBJ2-5,TRBV12-3/TRBV12-4,many
TGTGCCAGCAGTCCCGATACTATACTGAACACCGGGGAGCTGTTTTTT,CASSPDTILNTGELFF,NA,TRBJ2-2,TRBV6-2/TRBV6-3,many
TGTGCCAGCAGTTTAGGACAGACTGGAAACACCATATATTTT,CASSLGQTGNTIYF,NA,TRBJ1-3,TRBV12-3/TRBV12-4,few
TGTGCCACAGTTCCGACGGTTAACTATGGCTACACCTTC,CATVPTVNYGYTF,NA,TRBJ1-2,TRBV2,many
TGTGCCAGCAGCTTTCGTATCGGGACAGGGTTTTACGAGCAGTACTTC,CASSFRIGTGFYEQYF,TRBD1,TRBJ2-7,TRBV7-9,NA
TGTGCCAGTTCGGACAGGGGAGGAGGCGGCTACACCTTC,CASSDRGGGGYTF,TRBD1,TRBJ1-2,TRBV19,many
TGTGCCAGCAGCTTGGGGACAGTTCTGGGTGAGGCTGAAGCTTTCTTT,CASSLGTVLGEAEAFF,TRBD1,TRBJ1-1,TRBV12-3/TRBV12-4,few
TGCGCCAGCAGCCCGGGACAGGCTGGAAACACCATATATTTT,CASSPGQAGNTIYF,TRBD1,TRBJ1-3,TRBV5-1,few
TGTGCCAGCAGTCGGGACTTTGGTTTCACTGAAGCTTTCTTT,CASSRDFGFTEAFF,NA,TRBJ1-1,TRBV6-1,many
TGTGCCAGCAGCCCGATTGGTACACCCTCCTACGAGCAGTACTTC,CASSPIGTPSYEQYF,NA,TRBJ2-7,TRBV7-9,few
TGTGCCAGCAGCCAGAGAGGCGGGACCTACGAGCAGTACTTC,CASSQRGGTYEQYF,NA,TRBJ2-7,TRBV11-3,NA
TGTGCCAGCAGCTTAGGAGGGGACGGTTACCAAGAGACCCAGTACTTC,CASSLGGDGYQETQYF,NA,TRBJ2-5,TRBV11-3,many
TGTGCCAGCAAGGGCGGGATAGCCGGGGAGCTGTTTTTT,CASKGGIAGELFF,NA,TRBJ2-2,TRBV6-1,NA
TGTGCCAGCAGCTTAGATGGATGGAACTATGGCTACACCTTC,CASSLDGWNYGYTF,NA,TRBJ1-2,TRBV7-2,many
TGTGCCAGTAGTGATCCGGGACAGGGGAGAAGAAAACTGTTTTTT,CASSDPGQGRRKLFF,TRBD1,TRBJ1-4,TRBV19,NA
TGTGCCAGCAGTGGTCGTGGGGCCCTTTCCCCCTACGAGCAGTACTTC,CASSGRGALSPYEQYF,NA,TRBJ2-7,TRBV27,many
TGCAGTGCCCCACTAGCGGCAAGCCGACTCGAGCAGTACTTC,CSAPLAASRLEQYF,TRBD2,TRBJ2-7,TRBV20-1,NA
TGTGCCAGCAGCGTTGGACTAGCGCGAGATCCCTACGAGCAGTACTTC,CASSVGLARDPYEQYF,TRBD2,TRBJ2-7,TRBV9,NA
TGTGCCAGCAGCTTAAGGGGACAGGGGGCAGTTGGCTACACCTTC,CASSLRGQGAVGYTF,TRBD1,TRBJ1-2,TRBV7-8,few
TGTGCCAGTAGTATGGCAAATGGCTACACCTTC,CASSMANGYTF,NA,TRBJ1-2,TRBV19,few
TGTGCCAGCAAAGTCGTCGGGGGAAACTCCTACGAGCAGTACTTC,CASKVVGGNSYEQYF,NA,TRBJ2-7,TRBV12-3/TRBV12-4,many
TGTGCCAGCAGCCAAGTCAGTCTAGCGGGGAGTCCCTTGTTC,CASSQVSLAGSPLF,TRBD2,TRBJ2-5,TRBV3-1,few
TGTGCCAGCAGCCGAGGACTTTCGACAGATACGCAGTATTTT,CASSRGLSTDTQYF,NA,TRBJ2-3,TRBV11-3,NA
TGCGCCAGCAGTACGTCCCCTGAGACTGAAGCTTTCTTT,CASSTSPETEAFF,NA,TRBJ1-1,TRBV10-1,many
TGCGCCAGCAGCGAAGGTCCCACCGGGACAGGGGGAAGGGATGAGCAGTTCTTC,CASSEGPTGTGGRDEQFF,TRBD1,TRBJ2-1,TRBV5-1,NA
TGTGCCAACCCATGGTACCGGGACACAAACACCGGGGAGCTGTTTTTT,CANPWYRDTNTGELFF,NA,TRBJ2-2,TRBV6-1,NA
TGCAGCGTTAGGGGAAGACACCAAGAGACCCAGTACTTC,CSVRGRHQETQYF,NA,TRBJ2-5,TRBV29-1,many
TGCAGTGCTAGAGCCAGACGTTACATAGAGTCCCCGAGTACTGAAGCTTTCTTT,CSARARRYIESPSTEAFF,NA,TRBJ1-1,TRBV20-1,NA
TGCGCCAGCAGCTTAGGAGGGAAGGCCGGGGAGCTGTTTTTT,CASSLGGKAGELFF,NA,TRBJ2-2,TRBV5-1,many
TGTGCCAGCAGTTTAATAGGCGGGGGTTCGAACACTGAAGCTTTCTTT,CASSLIGGGSNTEAFF,NA,TRBJ1-1,TRBV27,many
TGCAGTGCTAAAAAGGACCTGAACACCGGGGAGCTGTTTTTT,CSAKKDLNTGELFF,NA,TRBJ2-2,TRBV20-1,NA
TGTGCCAGCAGCCTCCGACAGGGTAGAAGCTACACCTTC,CASSLRQGRSYTF,TRBD1,TRBJ1-2,TRBV5-7,NA
TGCAGTGCTAGAGGAGGGGACAGGCAGCCCCAGCATTTT,CSARGGDRQPQHF,TRBD1,TRBJ1-5,TRBV20-1,NA
TGTACCAGCAGCTCACAGGGTGCAGTGGCAGATACGCAGTATTTT,CTSSSQGAVADTQYF,NA,TRBJ2-3,TRBV7-9,NA
TGCGCCAGCAGCGGGGGGGACTACTACGAGCAGTACTTC,CASSGGDYYEQYF,TRBD2,TRBJ2-7,TRBV5-1,few
TGTGCCAGCAGTTTATTCCCCGGGGGGGCCGGGGAGCTGTTTTTT,CASSLFPGGAGELFF,TRBD2,TRBJ2-2,TRBV12-3/TRBV12-4,NA
TGTGCCAGCAGTTTTTACCGCCTGGACAGGGATAGCAATCAGCCCCAGCATTTT,CASSFYRLDRDSNQPQHF,TRBD1,TRBJ1-5,TRBV28,many
TGCGCCAGCACTGGTGGGGGTAGAGAGACCCAGTACTTC,CASTGGGRETQYF,NA,TRBJ2-5,TRBV5-1,few
TGCAGTGCTAGTAGAGGTCGTCCCATGGGGGAGCAGTACTTC,CSASRGRPMGEQYF,NA,TRBJ2-7,TRBV20-1,NA